The T cell receptor (beta chain) described here comes from a study of T-cell memory formation after mild COVID-19. Each CDR3 protein is one row after TCRdb ran MiXCR on the 5' RACE reads. Here the sample spans approximately 400,000 distinct CDR3 sequences, roughly 17% being singletons. This clonotype was detected only a few times. V was cut by 4 bases and J by 0 bases, with 10 bases left in between. Germline V CDR1 and CDR2: LGHDT, YNNKEL (reference sequence). This CDR3 has 15 residues. The source material was PBMCs or a T cell subset sorted from them (not recorded which). This TCR was sampled from a man between 18 and 29 years old who had mild COVID-19 (a few samples of this study predate the infection). Cell type and time point are not known. V and J are TRBV3-1 and TRBJ1-5; D remains ambiguous. CDR3 loop: CASSLSSNSNQPQHF. The CDR3 nucleotides are TGTGCCAGCAGCCTCAGTTCGAATAGCAATCAGCCCCAGCATTTT.